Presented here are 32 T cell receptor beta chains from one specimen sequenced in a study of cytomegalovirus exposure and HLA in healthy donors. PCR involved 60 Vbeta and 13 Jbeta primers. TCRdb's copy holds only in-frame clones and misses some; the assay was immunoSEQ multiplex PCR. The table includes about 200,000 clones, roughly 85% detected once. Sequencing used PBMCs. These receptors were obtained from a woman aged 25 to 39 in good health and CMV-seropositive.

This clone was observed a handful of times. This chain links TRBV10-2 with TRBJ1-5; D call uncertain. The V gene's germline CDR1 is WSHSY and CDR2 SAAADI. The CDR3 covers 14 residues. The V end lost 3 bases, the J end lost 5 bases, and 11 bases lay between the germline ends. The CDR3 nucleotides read TGCGCCAGCAGTGAATGGCAGGCTGATCAGCCCCAGCATTTT. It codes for CASSEWQADQPQHF.

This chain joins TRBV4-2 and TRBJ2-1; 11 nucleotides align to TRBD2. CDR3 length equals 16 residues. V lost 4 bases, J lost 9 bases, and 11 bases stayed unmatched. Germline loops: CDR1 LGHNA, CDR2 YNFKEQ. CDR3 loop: CASSPEGSGGVSEQFF. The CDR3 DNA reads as TGTGCCAGCAGCCCTGAGGGTAGCGGGGGGGTCTCTGAGCAGTTCTTC.

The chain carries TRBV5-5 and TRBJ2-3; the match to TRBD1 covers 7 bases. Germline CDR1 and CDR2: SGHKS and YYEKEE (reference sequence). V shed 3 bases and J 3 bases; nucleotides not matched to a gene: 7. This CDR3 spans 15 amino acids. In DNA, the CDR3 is TGTGCCAGCAGCTCCTCAGGGGGTAAAACAGATACGCAGTATTTT. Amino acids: CASSSSGGKTDTQYF. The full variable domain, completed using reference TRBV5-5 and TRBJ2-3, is DAGVTQSPTHLIKTRGQQVTLRCSPISGHKSVSWYQQVLGQGPQFIFQYYEKEERGRGNFPDRFSARQFPNYSSELNVNALLLGDSALYLCASSSSGGKTDTQYFGPGTRLTVL.

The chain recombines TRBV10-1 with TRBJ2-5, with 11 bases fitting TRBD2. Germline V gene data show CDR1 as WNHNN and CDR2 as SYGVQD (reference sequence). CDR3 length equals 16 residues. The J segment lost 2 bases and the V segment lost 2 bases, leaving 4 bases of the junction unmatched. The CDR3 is CASSETSGGPQETQYF. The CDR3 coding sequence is TGCGCCAGCAGTGAGACTAGCGGGGGACCTCAAGAGACCCAGTACTTC.

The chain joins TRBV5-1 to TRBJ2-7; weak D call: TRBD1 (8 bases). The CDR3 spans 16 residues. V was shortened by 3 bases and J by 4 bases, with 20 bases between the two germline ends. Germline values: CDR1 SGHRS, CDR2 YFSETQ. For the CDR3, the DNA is TGCGCCAGCAGCTCCCATGACAGGGGAGGGGGTTACGAGCAGTACTTC. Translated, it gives CASSSHDRGGGYEQYF. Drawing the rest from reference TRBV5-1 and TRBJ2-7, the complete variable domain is KAGVTQTPRYLIKTRGQQVTLSCSPISGHRSVSWYQQTPGQGLQFLFEYFSETQRNKGNFPGRFSGRQFSNSRSEMNVSTLELGDSALYLCASSSHDRGGGYEQYFGPGTRLTVT.

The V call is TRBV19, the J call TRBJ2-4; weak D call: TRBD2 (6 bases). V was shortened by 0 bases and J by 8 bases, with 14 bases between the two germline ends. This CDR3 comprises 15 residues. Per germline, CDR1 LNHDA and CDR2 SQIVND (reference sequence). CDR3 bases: TGTGCCAGTAGTATAGAAGGGGTTGGGAGGCACATTCAGTACTTC. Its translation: CASSIEGVGRHIQYF.

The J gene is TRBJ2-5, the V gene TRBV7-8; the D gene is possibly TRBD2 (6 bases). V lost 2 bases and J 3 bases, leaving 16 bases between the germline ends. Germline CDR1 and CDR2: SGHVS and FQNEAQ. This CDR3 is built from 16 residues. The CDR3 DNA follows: TGTGCCAGCAGCTTATCCCAAGGCGGGGTTAAAGAGACCCAGTACTTC. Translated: CASSLSQGGVKETQYF.

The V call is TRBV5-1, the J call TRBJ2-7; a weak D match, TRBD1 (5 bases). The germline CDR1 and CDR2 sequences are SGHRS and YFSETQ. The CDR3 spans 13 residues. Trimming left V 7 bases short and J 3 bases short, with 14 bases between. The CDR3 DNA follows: TGCGCCAGCGGTCAGGGAAACATCTACGAGCAGTACTTC. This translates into CASGQGNIYEQYF. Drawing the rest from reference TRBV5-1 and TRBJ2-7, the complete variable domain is KAGVTQTPRYLIKTRGQQVTLSCSPISGHRSVSWYQQTPGQGLQFLFEYFSETQRNKGNFPGRFSGRQFSNSRSEMNVSTLELGDSALYLCASGQGNIYEQYFGPGTRLTVT.

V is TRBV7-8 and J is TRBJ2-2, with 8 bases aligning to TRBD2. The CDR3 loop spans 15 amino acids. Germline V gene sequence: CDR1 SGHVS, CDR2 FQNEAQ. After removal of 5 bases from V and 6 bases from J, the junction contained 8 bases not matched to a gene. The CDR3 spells CASSKIAGTAGELFF. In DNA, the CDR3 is TGTGCCAGCAGCAAAATAGCGGGAACGGCCGGGGAGCTGTTTTTT.

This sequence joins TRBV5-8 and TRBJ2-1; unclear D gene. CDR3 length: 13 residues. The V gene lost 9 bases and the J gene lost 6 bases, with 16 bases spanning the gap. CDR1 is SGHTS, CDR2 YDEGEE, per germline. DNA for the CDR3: TGTGCCACGGCGGAGCGATTTGGCAATGAGCAGTTCTTC. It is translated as CATAERFGNEQFF.

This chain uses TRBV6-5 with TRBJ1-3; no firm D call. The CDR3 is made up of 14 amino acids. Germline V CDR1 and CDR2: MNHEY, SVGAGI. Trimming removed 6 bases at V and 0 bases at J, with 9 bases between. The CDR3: CASREASSGNTIYF. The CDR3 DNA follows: TGTGCCAGCAGAGAGGCTAGCTCTGGAAACACCATATATTTT.

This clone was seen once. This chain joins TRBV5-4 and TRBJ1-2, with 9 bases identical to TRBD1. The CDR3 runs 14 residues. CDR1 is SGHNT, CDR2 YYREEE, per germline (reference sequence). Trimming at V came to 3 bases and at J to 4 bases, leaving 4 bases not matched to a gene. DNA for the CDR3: TGTGCCAGCAGCTCGGGACAGGGAAGCTATGGCTACACCTTC. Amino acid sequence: CASSSGQGSYGYTF.

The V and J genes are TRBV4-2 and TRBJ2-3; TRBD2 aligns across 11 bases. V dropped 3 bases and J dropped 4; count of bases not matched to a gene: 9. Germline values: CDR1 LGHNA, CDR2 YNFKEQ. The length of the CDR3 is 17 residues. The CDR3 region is CASSQKSTSGSADTQYF. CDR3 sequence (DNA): TGTGCCAGCAGCCAGAAGTCCACTAGCGGGAGCGCAGATACGCAGTATTTT.

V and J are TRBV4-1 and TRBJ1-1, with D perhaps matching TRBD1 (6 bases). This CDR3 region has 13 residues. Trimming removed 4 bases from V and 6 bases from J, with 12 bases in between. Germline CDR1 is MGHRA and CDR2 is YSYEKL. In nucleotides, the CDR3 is TGCGCCAGCAGCCTTTCCAGGGGTCCTGAAGCTTTCTTT. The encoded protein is CASSLSRGPEAFF.

The CDR3 DNA sequence: TGTGCCATCAGTGAGGGTAAGCGCGCTGATGGCACAGATACGCAGTATTTT. Residues: CAISEGKRADGTDTQYF. The J gene is TRBJ2-3, the V gene TRBV10-3; D gene unclear. The CDR3 covers 17 residues. Per germline, CDR1 ENHRY and CDR2 SYGVKD. V dropped 2 bases and J dropped 1 base, with 16 bases sitting between them.

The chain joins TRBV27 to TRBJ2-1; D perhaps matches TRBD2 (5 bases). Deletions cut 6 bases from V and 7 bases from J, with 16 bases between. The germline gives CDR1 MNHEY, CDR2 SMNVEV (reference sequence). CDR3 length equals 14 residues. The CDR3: CASSPQGGRNEQFF. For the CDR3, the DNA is TGTGCCAGCAGCCCCCAAGGTGGGAGAAATGAGCAGTTCTTC.

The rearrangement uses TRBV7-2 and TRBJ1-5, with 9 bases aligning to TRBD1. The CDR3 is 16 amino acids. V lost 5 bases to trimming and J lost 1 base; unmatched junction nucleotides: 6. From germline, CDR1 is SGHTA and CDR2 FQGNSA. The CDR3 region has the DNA TGTGCCAGCAGCCTGACAGGGGGTTTAAGCAATCAGCCCCAGCATTTT. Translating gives CASSLTGGLSNQPQHF.

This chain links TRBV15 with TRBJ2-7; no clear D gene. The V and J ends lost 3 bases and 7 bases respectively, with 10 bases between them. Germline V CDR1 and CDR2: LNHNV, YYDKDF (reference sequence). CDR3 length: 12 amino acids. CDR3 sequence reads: CATSRTSREQYF. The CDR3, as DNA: TGTGCCACCAGCAGGACAAGTCGGGAGCAGTACTTC. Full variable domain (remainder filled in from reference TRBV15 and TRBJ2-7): DAMVIQNPRYQVTQFGKPVTLSCSQTLNHNVMYWYQQKSSQAPKLLFHYYDKDFNNEADTPDNFQSRRPNTSFCFLDIRSPGLGDTAMYLCATSRTSREQYFGPGTRLTVT.

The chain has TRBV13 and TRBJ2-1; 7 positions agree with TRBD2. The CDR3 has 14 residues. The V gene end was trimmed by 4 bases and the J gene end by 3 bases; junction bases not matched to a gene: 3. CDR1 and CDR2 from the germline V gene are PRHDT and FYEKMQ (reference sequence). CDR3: CASSSPSGYNEQFF. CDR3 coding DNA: TGTGCCAGCAGCTCACCTAGCGGCTACAATGAGCAGTTCTTC.

Here the CDR3 reads CASILRQHSYEQYF. As DNA, the CDR3 is TGCGCCAGCATACTTCGACAGCATTCCTACGAGCAGTACTTC. The rearrangement links TRBV23-1 to TRBJ2-7, with a tentative D call TRBD1 (5 bases). TRBV23-1 is classed as an ORF, of uncertain function. The CDR3 extends over 14 amino acids. The V end lost 7 bases, the J end lost 1 base, and 14 bases lay between the germline ends.

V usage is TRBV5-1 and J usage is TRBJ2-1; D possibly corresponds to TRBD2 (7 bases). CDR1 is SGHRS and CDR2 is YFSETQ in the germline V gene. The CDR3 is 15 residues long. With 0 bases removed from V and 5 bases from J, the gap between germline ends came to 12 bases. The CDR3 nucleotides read TGCGCCAGCAGCTTGGGGGGGGGCAGGCACAATGAGCAGTTCTTC. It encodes CASSLGGGRHNEQFF. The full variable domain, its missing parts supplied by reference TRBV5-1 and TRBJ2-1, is KAGVTQTPRYLIKTRGQQVTLSCSPISGHRSVSWYQQTPGQGLQFLFEYFSETQRNKGNFPGRFSGRQFSNSRSEMNVSTLELGDSALYLCASSLGGGRHNEQFFGPGTRLTVL.

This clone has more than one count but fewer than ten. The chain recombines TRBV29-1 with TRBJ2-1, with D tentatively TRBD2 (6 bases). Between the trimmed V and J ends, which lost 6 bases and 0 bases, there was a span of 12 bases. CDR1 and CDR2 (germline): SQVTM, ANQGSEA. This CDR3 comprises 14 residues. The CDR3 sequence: CSVAGRNSYNEQFF. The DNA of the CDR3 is TGCAGCGTCGCGGGGCGAAACTCCTACAATGAGCAGTTCTTC.

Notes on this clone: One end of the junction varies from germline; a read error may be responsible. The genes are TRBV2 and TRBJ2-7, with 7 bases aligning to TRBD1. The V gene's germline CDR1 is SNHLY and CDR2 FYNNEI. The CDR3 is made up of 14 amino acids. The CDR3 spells CASSEDREPYEQYF. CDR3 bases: TGTGCCAGCAGCGAAGACAGGGAACCCTACGAGCAGTACTTC.

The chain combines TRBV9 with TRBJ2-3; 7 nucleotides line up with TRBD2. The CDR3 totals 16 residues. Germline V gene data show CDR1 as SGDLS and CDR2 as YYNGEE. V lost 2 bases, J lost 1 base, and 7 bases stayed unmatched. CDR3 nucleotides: TGTGCCAGCAGCGTTCCCAGCGGGGTTGGCACAGATACGCAGTATTTT. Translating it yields CASSVPSGVGTDTQYF.

CDR3 nucleotide sequence: TGCGCCAGCAGTGAGGGTAGCGGGGGCCCAAATGAGCAGTTCTTC. It specifies CASSEGSGGPNEQFF. This chain connects TRBV10-2 to TRBJ2-1, with 9 bases identical to TRBD2. The V gene's germline CDR1 is WSHSY and CDR2 SAAADI. The CDR3 covers 15 residues. Trimming cost V 2 bases and J 7 bases; bases outside gene matches: 6.

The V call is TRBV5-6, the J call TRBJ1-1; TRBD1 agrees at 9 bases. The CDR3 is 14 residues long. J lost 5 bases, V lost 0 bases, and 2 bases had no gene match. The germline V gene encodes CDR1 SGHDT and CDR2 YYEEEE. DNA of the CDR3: TGTGCCAGCAGCTTGGACAGGGGGCTGACTGAAGCTTTCTTT. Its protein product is CASSLDRGLTEAFF.

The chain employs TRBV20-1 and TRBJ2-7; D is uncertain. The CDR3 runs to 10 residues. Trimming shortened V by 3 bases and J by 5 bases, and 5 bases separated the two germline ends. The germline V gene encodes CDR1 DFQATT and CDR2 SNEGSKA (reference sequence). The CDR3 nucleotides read TGCAGTGCTAGGCAGGACGAGCAGTACTTC. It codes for CSARQDEQYF.

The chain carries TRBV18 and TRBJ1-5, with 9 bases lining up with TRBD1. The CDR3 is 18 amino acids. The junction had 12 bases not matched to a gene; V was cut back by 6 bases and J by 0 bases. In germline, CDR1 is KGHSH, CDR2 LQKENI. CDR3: CASSRYQTGGLSNQPQHF. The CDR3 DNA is TGTGCCAGCTCCCGATATCAAACAGGGGGCCTTAGCAATCAGCCCCAGCATTTT.

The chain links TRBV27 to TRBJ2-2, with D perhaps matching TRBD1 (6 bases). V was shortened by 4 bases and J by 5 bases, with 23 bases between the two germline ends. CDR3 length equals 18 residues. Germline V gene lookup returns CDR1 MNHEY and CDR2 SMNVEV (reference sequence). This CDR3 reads CASSSPNPGDFNTGELFF. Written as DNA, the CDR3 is TGTGCCAGCAGTTCCCCGAACCCAGGGGATTTTAATACCGGGGAGCTGTTTTTT.

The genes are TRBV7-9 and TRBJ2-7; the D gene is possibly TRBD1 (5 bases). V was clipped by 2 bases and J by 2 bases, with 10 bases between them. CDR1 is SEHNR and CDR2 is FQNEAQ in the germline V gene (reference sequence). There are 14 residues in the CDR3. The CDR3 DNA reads TGTGCCAGCAGCTTAAAAGGGGCCGCCTACGAGCAGTACTTC. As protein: CASSLKGAAYEQYF.

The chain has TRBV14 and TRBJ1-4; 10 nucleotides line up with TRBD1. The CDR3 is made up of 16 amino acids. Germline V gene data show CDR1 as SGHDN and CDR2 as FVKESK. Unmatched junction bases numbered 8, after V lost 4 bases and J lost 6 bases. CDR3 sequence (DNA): TGTGCCAGCAGCCCCCTAAAGACAGGGGGCTATGAAAAACTGTTTTTT. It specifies CASSPLKTGGYEKLFF.

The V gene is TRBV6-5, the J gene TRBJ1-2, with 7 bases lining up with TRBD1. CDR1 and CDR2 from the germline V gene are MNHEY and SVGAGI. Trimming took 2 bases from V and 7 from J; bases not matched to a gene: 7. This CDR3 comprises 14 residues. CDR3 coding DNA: TGTGCCAGCAGTTACCGGACAGGTCAAGGTGGCTACACCTTC. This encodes CASSYRTGQGGYTF.